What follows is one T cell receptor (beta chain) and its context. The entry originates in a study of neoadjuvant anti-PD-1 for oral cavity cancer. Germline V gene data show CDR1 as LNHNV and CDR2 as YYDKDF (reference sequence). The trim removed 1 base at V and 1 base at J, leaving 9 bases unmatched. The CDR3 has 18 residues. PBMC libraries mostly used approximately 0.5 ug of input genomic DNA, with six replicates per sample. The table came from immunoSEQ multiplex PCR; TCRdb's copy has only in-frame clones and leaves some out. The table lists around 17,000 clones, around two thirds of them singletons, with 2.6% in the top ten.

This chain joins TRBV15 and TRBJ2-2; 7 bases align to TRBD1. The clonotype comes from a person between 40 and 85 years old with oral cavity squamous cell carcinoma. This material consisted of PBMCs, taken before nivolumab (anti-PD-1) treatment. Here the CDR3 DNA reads TGTGCCACCAGCAGAGGGAACGTAGGGACAGTGAACACCGGGGAGCTGTTTTTT. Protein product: CATSRGNVGTVNTGELFF. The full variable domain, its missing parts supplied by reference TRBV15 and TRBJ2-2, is DAMVIQNPRYQVTQFGKPVTLSCSQTLNHNVMYWYQQKSSQAPKLLFHYYDKDFNNEADTPDNFQSRRPNTSFCFLDIRSPGLGDTAMYLCATSRGNVGTVNTGELFFGEGSRLTVL.